This TCR beta chain was recorded in a study of T cell responses to AZD1222 COVID-19 vaccine. Study-wide background: The study pooled second doses at about 4 or about 12 weeks.

Data came from immunoSEQ multiplex PCR; TCRdb stores just in-frame clones and leaves some out. Of under 75,000 clones in the sample, roughly 87% were seen once. Between the trimmed V and J ends, which lost 5 bases and 8 bases, there was a span of 9 bases. The CDR3 is 12 residues long. Germline CDR1 is SGHAT and CDR2 is FQNNGV. A word on this clone: Antigen specificity is unknown.

General study findings and limits: No day 14 peak samples; only post-peak repertoires were characterized. Seropositive AZD1222 recipients at baseline numbered only five to seven.

The sample in question was peripheral blood, obtained on day 0 of AZD1222 vaccination. The origin of this receptor is an adult in good health. V usage is TRBV11-2 and J usage is TRBJ1-4; D remains ambiguous. The DNA of the CDR3 is TGTGCCAGCAGCCAGACTCACGAAAAACTGTTTTTT. This sequence encodes CASSQTHEKLFF.